Given below is one T cell receptor (beta chain) in context. The record originates from a study of T cell changes during pregnancy in multiple sclerosis. TCRdb keeps only in-frame clones here, not all; method: immunoSEQ multiplex PCR. The sample consists of tens of thousands of clones, about 95% of them appearing once. V was cut by 6 bases and J by 5 bases, with 22 bases left in between. This CDR3 is 16 amino acids long. Germline V gene data show CDR1 as SGHAT and CDR2 as FQDESV (reference sequence). The sequence derives from a female donor with multiple sclerosis, enrolled in a pregnancy study. The chain links TRBV11-1 to TRBJ2-5; tentatively, D is TRBD1 (6 bases). Sequenced material: CD4+ T cells from peripheral blood mononuclear cells, taken in the second trimester of pregnancy. The CDR3 here is CASSPNTGNWKETQYF. CDR3 sequence (DNA): TGTGCCAGCAGTCCAAACACAGGGAACTGGAAGGAGACCCAGTACTTC.